A selection of T cell receptor beta chains follows, all from one sample in a study of glioma-infiltrating T cells. Using its own MiXCR run on the multiplex PCR reads, TCRdb lists one record per CDR3 protein. Here the sample spans some 100,000 distinct CDR3 sequences, less than 30% being singletons. Input material: glioma tissue, nonneoplastic brain tissue, or PBMCs (not recorded which). The receptor source for this set is a human donor with low-grade glioma or glioblastoma, undergoing nonglioma brain surgery, or in good health (not recorded which). Each CDR3 is given with its conserved first and last residue. The D gene is left open where the match is weak. For some rows the clone size is stated as once, few or many, or as a class when expanded; others skip it.

many	NA	TRBJ1-4	TRBV7-2	TGTGCCAGCAGCGCGTCCATCGGGGGTGATGAAAAACTGTTTTTT	CASSASIGGDEKLFF
many	NA	TRBJ2-1	TRBV6-1	TGTGCCAGCAGTTATGGGGCCAATGAGCAGTTCTTC	CASSYGANEQFF
many	NA	TRBJ1-1	TRBV9	TGTGCCAGCAGCGTAGCAGGGAAACAGGGATCGAACACTGAAGCTTTCTTT	CASSVAGKQGSNTEAFF
many	NA	TRBJ1-1	TRBV20-1	TGCAGTGCTAGTAGCGCGCACGCTTTCTTT	CSASSAHAFF
many	NA	TRBJ2-3	TRBV2	TGTGCCAGTGGGGGCACGGGTCTCACAGATACGCAGTATTTT	CASGGTGLTDTQYF
once	TRBD1	TRBJ1-2	TRBV11-3	TGTGCCAGCAGCTTAGTAGTCCGGCAGGACAGGGACTATGGCTACATCTTC	CASSLVVRQDRDYGYIF
many	TRBD2	TRBJ2-5	TRBV24-1	TGTGCCACCAGTGACCCAAGCGGGACCCACCAAGAGACCCAGTACTTC	CATSDPSGTHQETQYF
NA	TRBD1	TRBJ2-3	TRBV29-1	TGCAGCTGCGACAGGGGCGGAACAGATACGCAGTATTTT	CSCDRGGTDTQYF
many	NA	TRBJ1-2	TRBV20-1	TGCAGTGCTTACGGGCGAGAAAGTTCTAACTATGGCTACACCTTC	CSAYGRESSNYGYTF
many	NA	TRBJ1-2	TRBV7-2	TGTGCCAGCAGCTTAGTGAGTGGGGGGACCTATGGCTACACCTTC	CASSLVSGGTYGYTF
many	NA	TRBJ2-5	TRBV28	TGTGCCAGCAGTTTACGTATTGAGGAAGAGACCCAGTACTTC	CASSLRIEEETQYF
many	NA	TRBJ2-3	TRBV7-2	TGTGCCAGCAGCTTTGGGCGTGGTGCAGATACGCAGTATTTT	CASSFGRGADTQYF
many	NA	TRBJ2-7	TRBV2	TGTGCCAGCATTCTGGGACTCGCCTACTACGAGCAGTACTTC	CASILGLAYYEQYF
many	NA	TRBJ2-1	TRBV6-4	TGTGCCAGCAGTGACTCGAAGAGGGGGAATGAGCAGTTCTTC	CASSDSKRGNEQFF
many	TRBD2	TRBJ2-1	TRBV20-1	TGCGGGGGACTAGCGGGGGGGTTCAACTACAATGAGCAGTTCTTC	CGGLAGGFNYNEQFF
many	NA	TRBJ2-1	TRBV20-1	TGCAGTGCTAGAGATGGGGTAGCGGTAGGCGATGAGCAGTTCTTC	CSARDGVAVGDEQFF
many	TRBD1	TRBJ1-1	TRBV3-1	TGTGCCAGCAGCTTCGACAGGGACTCTAAAGCTTTCTTT	CASSFDRDSKAFF
NA	NA	TRBJ1-2	TRBV5-1	TGCGCCAGCAGTTCGACCATAAGACCCGAGAACTATGGCTACACCTTC	CASSSTIRPENYGYTF
many	TRBD1	TRBJ1-2	TRBV7-9	TGTGCCAGCAGCCCCCGTAGCCTATTCGGACAGGTTTCTAACTATGGCTACACCTTC	CASSPRSLFGQVSNYGYTF
many	NA	TRBJ2-3	TRBV27	TGTGCCAGCAGTTTTACGAGACCTAGCACAGATACGCAGTATTTT	CASSFTRPSTDTQYF
few	NA	TRBJ2-3	TRBV19	TGTGCCAGTAGGAAAGTGCTAGGGGCATTTACAGATACGCAGTATTTT	CASRKVLGAFTDTQYF
many	NA	TRBJ2-7	TRBV7-9	TGTGCCAGCAGCCCCCGAAAGGAAGACGAGCAGTACTTC	CASSPRKEDEQYF
many	TRBD2	TRBJ2-7	TRBV20-1	TGCAGTGCTAGAGATACGGGGGGGCTTGCCTACGAGCAGTACTTC	CSARDTGGLAYEQYF
many	NA	TRBJ1-1	TRBV3-1	TGTGCCAGCAGCCCGACTGGCCCGAACACTGAAGCTTTCTTT	CASSPTGPNTEAFF
many	NA	TRBJ2-5	TRBV28	TGTGCCATTGCAGGGAGGAATCAAGGGACCCAGTACTTC	CAIAGRNQGTQYF
NA	NA	TRBJ2-1	TRBV20-1	TGCAGTGCTAGAGATAGACAGGACGTGTCCAATAAGCAGTTCTTC	CSARDRQDVSNKQFF
many	TRBD2	TRBJ2-1	TRBV20-1	TGCAGTGCTACGGGACTAGCGAACAACCGCTACTACAATGAGCAGTTCTTC	CSATGLANNRYYNEQFF
NA	NA	TRBJ2-1	TRBV6-2/TRBV6-3	TGTGCCAGAGGGCCCAGACGGTTCTTC	CARGPRRFF
many	TRBD1	TRBJ1-5	TRBV18	TGTGCCAGCTCAGGACAAGACAGGGGGTATCAGCCCCAGCATTTT	CASSGQDRGYQPQHF
many	NA	TRBJ1-5	TRBV12-3/TRBV12-4	TGTGCCAGCAGCGCCCCCCGGGCGCCCCAGCATTTT	CASSAPRAPQHF
few	NA	TRBJ2-7	TRBV12-5	TGTGCTAGTGGCCCCCCCTACGAGCAGTACTTC	CASGPPYEQYF
many	NA	TRBJ1-1	TRBV7-2	TGTGCCAGCAGCCACGCAGACAGGCGCACTGAAGCTTTCTTT	CASSHADRRTEAFF
many	NA	TRBJ1-2	TRBV6-4	TGTGCCAGCTCGCGCTATGGCTACACCTTC	CASSRYGYTF
many	NA	TRBJ2-3	TRBV15	TGTGCCACCAGCAGGGAGGCCGCAGATACGCAGTATTTT	CATSREAADTQYF
many	NA	TRBJ1-1	TRBV28	TGTGCCAGCAGCCTCCCAACCAAGTGGACTGAAGCTTTCTTT	CASSLPTKWTEAFF
many	TRBD2	TRBJ2-1	TRBV7-9	TGTGCCAGCAGCTCCGGGACTAGCGGGGGAAGTGAGCAGTTCTTC	CASSSGTSGGSEQFF
many	TRBD2	TRBJ2-7	TRBV20-1	TGCAGTATGCGGGAGGGCCACTACGAGCAGTACTTC	CSMREGHYEQYF
many	TRBD2	TRBJ2-3	TRBV7-9	TGTGCCAGCAGCCCCGTTAGCGGGAGGCTTACAGATACGCAGTATTTT	CASSPVSGRLTDTQYF
few	TRBD2	TRBJ2-3	TRBV30	TGTGCCTGGAGTGGGGCTAGCGGGACGAGCACAGATACGCAGTATTTT	CAWSGASGTSTDTQYF
NA	NA	TRBJ1-1	TRBV6-1	TGTTCCAGCATTCAACAGTTACCGGAAGCTTTCTTT	CSSIQQLPEAFF
many	TRBD1	TRBJ2-1	TRBV28	TGTGCCAGCAGTGTCTCGACAGGGGGCGTCGAGAATGAGCAGTTCTTC	CASSVSTGGVENEQFF
few	TRBD1	TRBJ2-3	TRBV7-9	TGTGCCAGCAGCCGGGACAGGGAGGCGGCAGATACGCAGTATTTT	CASSRDREAADTQYF
many	TRBD1	TRBJ2-5	TRBV6-1	TGTGCCAGCAGGCAGGGGGTTCCAGAGACCCAGTACTTC	CASRQGVPETQYF
NA	NA	TRBJ2-1	TRBV28	TGTGCCAGCAGTATACACGCGTACACCTACAATGTACAGTTCTTC	CASSIHAYTYNVQFF
many	NA	TRBJ1-2	TRBV4-3	TGCGCCAGCAGCCAAGATACTGCGACAGCGACCTTCTATGGCTACACCTTC	CASSQDTATATFYGYTF
medium-sized	TRBD2	TRBJ2-1	TRBV6-1	TGTGCCAGCATCCCCCCCACTAGCGGCTACAATGAGCAGTTCTTC	CASIPPTSGYNEQFF
NA	NA	TRBJ1-5	TRBV30	TGTGCCTGGGGTGCCCCAGGGGCTGGCAATCAGCCCCAGCATTTT	CAWGAPGAGNQPQHF
many	TRBD1	TRBJ1-5	TRBV15	TGTGCCACCAGCGGCCGGACAGGGGCGACTCAGCCCCAGCATTTT	CATSGRTGATQPQHF
NA	NA	TRBJ1-3	TRBV27	TGTGCCAGCAGTTTATCCGGCAGGGCTGGAAACACCACATATTTT	CASSLSGRAGNTTYF
many	TRBD1	TRBJ1-5	TRBV27	TGTGCCAGCAGCAAGACAGGGACTAGCAATCAGCCCCAGCATTTT	CASSKTGTSNQPQHF
many	NA	TRBJ1-1	TRBV19	TGTGCCAGTAGTAGGACAACGAACACTGAAGCTTTCTTT	CASSRTTNTEAFF
NA	NA	TRBJ2-7	TRBV3-1	TGTGCCAGCAGCCAACGAAACTACGAGCAGTACTTC	CASSQRNYEQYF
many	TRBD2	TRBJ2-5	TRBV11-3	TGTGCCAGCAGCTTAGGACTAGCGGGAGGTCTCGAGACCCAGTACTTC	CASSLGLAGGLETQYF
few	NA	TRBJ1-2	TRBV11-2	TGTGCCAGCAGCTTAGAGCAGGGGCGCGGCTACACCTTC	CASSLEQGRGYTF
NA	NA	TRBJ1-5	TRBV28	TGTGCCAGCAGTTTCAGGGAAGGAGGATTACGGCCCCAGAATTTT	CASSFREGGLRPQNF
medium-sized	TRBD1	TRBJ1-5	TRBV6-5	TGTGCCAGCAGTTACTCCCAGGGGGACTATCAGCCCCAGCATTTT	CASSYSQGDYQPQHF
many	NA	TRBJ2-1	TRBV28	TGTGCCAGCAGTTTATTAGCAAATGAGCAGTTCTTC	CASSLLANEQFF
NA	TRBD1	TRBJ2-3	TRBV6-5	TGTGCCAGCAGCCGGGACAGGGGGCAAAACAATGAGCAGTATTTT	CASSRDRGQNNEQYF